The 6 T cell receptor beta chains listed next were all sequenced from one sample in a study of blood T cells in healthy people across ages. The second PCR ran roughly 7 to 12 cycles with a sample-barcoded 5' primer and J-beta primers. TCRdb reprocessed the 5' RACE reads with MiXCR, giving one entry per CDR3 protein. The sample yields about 640,000 distinct CDR3 sequences, around 41% seen once. Input material: blood. These receptors originate from a man at least 80 years old in good health.

The chain carries TRBV9 and TRBJ2-3; D is ambiguous. Germline V CDR1 and CDR2: SGDLS, YYNGEE. The CDR3 runs to 13 residues. V shed 4 bases and J shed 2 bases, with 8 bases lying between them. The CDR3 DNA follows: TGTGCCAGCAGCTTCCATTTCACAGATACGCAGTATTTT. This codes for CASSFHFTDTQYF.

This clonotype occurred once. This CDR3 is CSKRGSSYNEQFF. For the CDR3, the DNA is TGCAGCAAGAGGGGAAGCTCCTACAATGAGCAGTTCTTC. The chain couples TRBV20-1 to TRBJ2-1; D could derive from TRBD1 or TRBD2 (5 bases each). There are 13 residues in the CDR3. CDR1 is DFQATT and CDR2 is SNEGSKA in the germline V gene (reference sequence).

The V call is TRBV11-2, the J call TRBJ2-7; TRBD2 agrees at 13 bases. CDR1 and CDR2 (germline): SGHAT, FQNNGV. Germline trimming cut 6 bases from V and 10 bases from J; bases unmatched to any gene: 9. This CDR3 is built from 14 residues. CDR3 in amino acids: CASRTLTSGGDQYF. The CDR3 nucleotides are TGTGCCAGCAGAACCCTAACTAGCGGGGGGGACCAGTACTTC.

This clonotype occurred a few times. The chain is built from TRBV11-2 and TRBJ2-7; 9 nucleotides agree with TRBD1. V lost 2 bases and J lost 0; bases outside the gene matches: 5. CDR1 and CDR2 from the germline V gene are SGHAT and FQNNGV. The length of the CDR3 is 16 residues. The DNA of the CDR3 is TGTGCCAGCAGCTTAAGAGGGACAGGGAACTCCTACGAGCAGTACTTC. Protein sequence: CASSLRGTGNSYEQYF. Variable domain in full (rest from reference TRBV11-2 and TRBJ2-7): EAGVAQSPRYKIIEKRQSVAFWCNPISGHATLYWYQQILGQGPKLLIQFQNNGVVDDSQLPKDRFSAERLKGVDSTLKIQPAKLEDSAVYLCASSLRGTGNSYEQYFGPGTRLTVT.

This chain connects TRBV15 to TRBJ2-5; D is possibly TRBD2 (5 bases). The DNA end lines up better with TRBJ2-7; the J call may be wrong. Germline CDR1 LNHNV, CDR2 YYDKDF (reference sequence). The CDR3 is 17 amino acids. The CDR3 protein is CATSSGLVSGNLDEQYF. As DNA, the CDR3 is TGTGCCACCAGCAGCGGATTAGTATCGGGGAATCTCGACGAGCAGTACTTC.

This clonotype showed up many times. This chain links TRBV5-1 with TRBJ2-7, with 7 bases aligning to TRBD2. Trimming took 1 base from V and 2 from J; bases not matched to a gene: 3. The germline V gene encodes CDR1 SGHRS and CDR2 YFSETQ. The CDR3 length is 14 residues. This CDR3 is CASSLSGVAYEQYF. CDR3 coding DNA: TGCGCCAGCAGCTTGAGCGGGGTTGCCTACGAGCAGTACTTC.